Below, 8 T cell receptor beta chains from the same sample are listed, as sequenced in a study of blood T cell repertoires in COVID-19. Measured with immunoSEQ multiplex PCR; TCRdb has only the in-frame clones, and not every one. This sample carries roughly 64,000 clones, roughly two thirds of them seen once, and the ten largest clones take around 54%. The sequenced sample was PBMCs or T cells enriched from blood (not recorded which). These receptors came from a woman aged 60 to 75 who had been exposed to COVID-19.

J is TRBJ1-4 and V is TRBV5-8, with 7 bases aligning to TRBD1. The length of the CDR3 is 15 residues. Germline CDR1 and CDR2: SGHTS and YDEGEE. V lost 0 bases to trimming and J lost 4 bases; unmatched junction nucleotides: 3. CDR3 protein: CASSLGQGYNEKLFF. CDR3 coding DNA: TGTGCCAGCAGCTTGGGACAGGGTTATAATGAAAAACTGTTTTTT.

The chain joins TRBV2 to TRBJ2-7; D is unresolved. The CDR3 is 15 amino acids. Germline CDR1 SNHLY, CDR2 FYNNEI. V was cut by 6 bases and J by 2 bases, with 17 bases left in between. The CDR3 DNA reads as TGTGCCAGCAGCCTCGACTCCAAGATGACCTACGAGCAGTACTTC. This encodes CASSLDSKMTYEQYF.

V gene TRBV7-8 combines with J gene TRBJ2-5; 14 bases match TRBD2. Germline V gene sequence: CDR1 SGHVS, CDR2 FQNEAQ. This CDR3 spans 17 amino acids. The V gene end was trimmed by 4 bases and the J gene end by 5 bases; junction bases not matched to a gene: 9. CDR3 residues: CASSSTGTSGGGETQYF. DNA for the CDR3: TGTGCCAGCAGCTCCACTGGGACTAGCGGGGGTGGGGAGACCCAGTACTTC.

This chain connects TRBV3-1 (or the pseudogene TRBV3-2) to TRBJ2-7; D unresolved. V was pared by 0 bases and J by 5 bases, with 11 bases between. Germline lookup yields CDR1 LGHDT and CDR2 YNNKEL (reference sequence). CDR3 length: 14 residues. The DNA of the CDR3 is TGTGCCAGCAGCCAAGAACCCGTAGTACACGAGCAGTACTTC. Translation: CASSQEPVVHEQYF.

This clone showed up just a few times. The J gene is TRBJ1-5, the V gene TRBV10-2; a possible D gene is TRBD1 (5 bases). V shed 6 bases and J shed 4 bases, with 10 bases lying between them. CDR1 and CDR2 from the germline V gene are WSHSY and SAAADI. The CDR3 is made up of 13 amino acids. Here the CDR3 DNA reads TGCGCCAGCAGGGACACCTTGAATCAGCCCCAGCATTTT. Protein product: CASRDTLNQPQHF.

The chain joins TRBV19 to TRBJ1-5; TRBD1 is a possible D gene (6 bases). The CDR3 extends over 15 amino acids. Germline values: CDR1 LNHDA, CDR2 SQIVND (reference sequence). V was cut by 6 bases and J by 4 bases, with 16 bases left in between. CDR3 sequence (DNA): TGTGCCAGTAGCGTTAGACAGGCCCAAAATCAGCCCCAGCATTTT. Translation: CASSVRQAQNQPQHF.

The chain couples TRBV30 to TRBJ1-1, with 7 bases that match TRBD1. Germline V gene lookup returns CDR1 GTSNPN and CDR2 SVGIG (reference sequence). The CDR3 runs to 13 residues. J gave up 1 base and V 8 bases, and 7 bases lay outside the gene matches. CDR3 sequence (DNA): TGTGCCGGGTACAGGGGATCGAACACTGAAGCTTTCTTT. This encodes CAGYRGSNTEAFF.

The V gene is TRBV5-4, the J gene TRBJ2-5; D possibly corresponds to TRBD1 (6 bases). The CDR3 has 15 residues. Between the trimmed V and J ends, which lost 3 bases and 3 bases, there was a span of 15 bases. Germline CDR1 and CDR2: SGHNT and YYREEE (reference sequence). The CDR3, as DNA: TGTGCCAGCAGCTCCCCGGACAGCAGGAAAGAGACCCAGTACTTC. Translating gives CASSSPDSRKETQYF. Full variable domain (rest looked up from reference TRBV5-4 and TRBJ2-5): ETGVTQSPTHLIKTRGQQVTLRCSSQSGHNTVSWYQQALGQGPQFIFQYYREEENGRGNFPPRFSGLQFPNYSSELNVNALELDDSALYLCASSSPDSRKETQYFGPGTRLLVL.